This entry describes one T cell receptor beta chain. Its antigen is unidentified. The data belong to a study of siplizumab effects on memory and regulatory T cells. Study-wide findings and caveats: Confirmatory evidence of suppressive function in proliferating siplizumab-culture Tregs was not obtained. Siplizumab caused a significant drop in alloreactive sequences traceable to unstimulated CD4+ memory cells. It seemed that naive T cells were more diverse than memory cells and were major contributors to the alloresponse.

Sequenced by immunoSEQ multiplex PCR; TCRdb stores in-frame clones only, minus some. The table lists 100,000 or so clones, just over 90% of them singletons. Per germline, CDR1 SGHNT and CDR2 YENEEA. The CDR3 is 18 amino acids. V shed 5 bases and J shed 4 bases, with 23 bases lying between them. This rearrangement joins TRBV11-3 to TRBJ2-2, with D maybe TRBD1 (8 bases). This clonotype was obtained from a human donor in good health. The sample was CD4+ T cells sorted from blood. CDR3 amino acids: CASSAGGAVGGPTGELFF. The CDR3 DNA reads TGTGCCAGCAGCGCAGGGGGCGCGGTGGGGGGGCCCACCGGGGAGCTGTTTTTT.